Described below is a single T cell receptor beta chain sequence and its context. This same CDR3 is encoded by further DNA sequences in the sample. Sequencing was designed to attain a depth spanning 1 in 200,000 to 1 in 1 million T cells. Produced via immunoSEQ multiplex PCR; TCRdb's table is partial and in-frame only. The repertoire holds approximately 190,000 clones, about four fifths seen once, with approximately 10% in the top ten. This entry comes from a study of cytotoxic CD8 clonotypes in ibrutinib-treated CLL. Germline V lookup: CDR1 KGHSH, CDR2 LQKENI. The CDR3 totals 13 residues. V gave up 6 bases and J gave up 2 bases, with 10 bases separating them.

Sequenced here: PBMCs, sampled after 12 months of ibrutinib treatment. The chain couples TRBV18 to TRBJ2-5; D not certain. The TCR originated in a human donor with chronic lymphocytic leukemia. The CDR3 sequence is CASSPGRQETQYF. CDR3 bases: TGTGCCAGCTCGCCGGGCCGACAAGAGACCCAGTACTTC.